The clone carrying this TCR beta chain was seen more than once but under ten times. Antigen unknown. Measured with immunoSEQ multiplex PCR; TCRdb has only the in-frame clones, and not every one. Here the sample spans over 25,000 clones, over 75% being singletons. This specimen comes from a study of T cell responses to AZD1222 COVID-19 vaccine. For the study at large: Second doses that came at about 4 or about 12 weeks were put together. Study findings and constraints: Distributed over spike, vaccine-associated CD4 TCRs predominated at 160-218 and 743-854. A rise in Spike-specific TCR breadth and depth followed two AZD1222 doses.

The CDR3 extends over 14 amino acids. The germline V gene encodes CDR1 SGHTA and CDR2 FQGNSA. Trimming took 6 bases from V and 8 from J; bases not matched to a gene: 10. The J gene is TRBJ2-3, the V gene TRBV7-2; 8 bases fit TRBD2. The clonotype was recovered from an adult in good health. This material consisted of peripheral blood, taken on day 0 of AZD1222 vaccination. As DNA, the CDR3 is TGTGCCAGCAGAACCGGGACTAGGGAAGGTACGCAGTATTTT. Translation: CASRTGTREGTQYF.